This T cell receptor (beta chain) originates from a study of cytomegalovirus exposure and HLA in healthy donors. The primer mix had 60 Vbeta and 13 Jbeta primers. TCRdb's copy holds only in-frame clones and misses some; the assay was immunoSEQ multiplex PCR. This sample's table has about 67,000 clones. The CDR3 contains 16 residues. General study findings and limits: Most TCR sequences were rare, but some public TCRs occurred in many donors. A later analysis reportedly found fewer N-insertions in an Asian-associated ancestry cluster than the roughly 670-donor mean. Clonal expansion was found to be greater in HLA-associated TCR beta chains than in equally common others in a later analysis. Rates of TCR association differed by HLA locus in a later analysis, with DRB1 highest and HLA-C lowest.

With respect to this clone: Its antigen remains unidentified.

The clonotype comes from a man aged 25 to 40 in good health and CMV-seropositive. Sequenced sample: PBMCs. V gene TRBV21-1 combines with J gene TRBJ2-7; TRBD2 is taken as the D call from the table, unchecked against the DNA. TRBV21-1 corresponds to a pseudogene. The CDR3 DNA sequence: TGTGCCAGCACCAAAGACCCCCTTAGCGGGACCTACGAGCAGTACTTC. It specifies CASTKDPLSGTYEQYF.